Sequencing of this TCR beta chain was carried out in a study of cytomegalovirus exposure and HLA in healthy donors. Study conclusions and caveats: Researchers reported from a later analysis that most CMV-associated TCR beta chains appeared HLA-restricted.

Concerning this clone: Its antigen is still unknown.

The study ran its PCR with 60 Vbeta and 13 Jbeta primers. Profiling relied on immunoSEQ multiplex PCR, and the TCRdb table lists in-frame clones only, not all of them. This specimen shows about 34,000 clones; the ten leading clones hold 3% to 3.5%. This TCR was sampled from a woman aged 40 to 50 in good health and CMV-seropositive. Input material: PBMCs.

The CDR3 loop is CASRDTKSSYEQYF. In DNA, the CDR3 is TGTGCCAGCAGGGACACGAAAAGCTCCTACGAGCAGTACTTC. The chain carries TRBV2 and TRBJ2-7; TRBD1 might be the D (5 bases). Germline loops: CDR1 SNHLY, CDR2 FYNNEI. V shed 6 bases and J shed 0 bases, with 12 bases lying between them. The CDR3 loop spans 14 amino acids.